The 16 T cell receptor beta chains below come from one sample, sequenced in a study of early T cells in non-severe SARS-CoV-2 infection. One entry per CDR3 protein, called by TCRdb with MiXCR from the 5' RACE reads. The sample contains roughly 110,000 distinct CDR3 sequences, 11% of which appear only once. The sequenced sample was whole blood. The receptors derive from an adult who was a healthcare worker with PCR-confirmed SARS-CoV-2 infection or an uninfected control (not recorded which).

The rearrangement joins TRBV28 to TRBJ2-5, with D perhaps TRBD1 or TRBD2 (5 bases each). The V and J ends lost 10 bases and 10 bases respectively, with 16 bases between them. The CDR3 is 11 amino acids. From germline, CDR1 is MDHEN and CDR2 SYDVKM. CDR3 DNA sequence: TGTGCCACCGGGGCCCCCACTGTCCAGTACTTC. Translated, it gives CATGAPTVQYF.

This chain connects TRBV28 to TRBJ2-3, with a possible D match to TRBD1 (5 bases). The germline V gene has CDR1 MDHEN and CDR2 SYDVKM. V dropped 4 bases and J dropped 1 base, with 9 bases sitting between them. The CDR3 loop spans 14 amino acids. CDR3 sequence reads: CASSSGFGTDTQYF. CDR3 nucleotide sequence: TGTGCCAGCAGTTCAGGGTTCGGCACAGATACGCAGTATTTT.

The chain links TRBV20-1 to TRBJ1-5, with no clear D. The germline V gene has CDR1 DFQATT and CDR2 SNEGSKA (reference sequence). The CDR3 runs 14 residues. V was clipped by 7 bases and J by 6 bases, with 19 bases between them. As DNA, the CDR3 is TGCAGTGTGCCCTTAGGGCCGGCAGGTCAGCCCCAGCATTTT. Amino acid sequence: CSVPLGPAGQPQHF.

This clonotype appeared a few times. V gene TRBV21-1 combines with J gene TRBJ1-5; TRBD1 is taken as the D call from the table, unchecked against the DNA. TRBV21-1 is reported as a pseudogene. The CDR3 is made up of 14 amino acids. For the CDR3, the DNA is TGTGCCAGCAGCCCAAGGCCCGGGAATCAGCCCCAGCATTTT. Residues: CASSPRPGNQPQHF.

This clonotype occurred a few times. The chain has TRBV29-1 and TRBJ1-4; no clear D gene. Trimming cost V 6 bases and J 5 bases, with 19 bases left between them. The germline CDR1 and CDR2 sequences are SQVTM and ANQGSEA. The CDR3 runs 15 residues. This CDR3 reads CSVNHPGGGNEKLFF. The CDR3 nucleotides are TGCAGCGTCAACCACCCGGGAGGTGGGAATGAAAAACTGTTTTTT.

Many counts were recorded for this clonotype. The chain joins TRBV18 to TRBJ2-2; tentatively, D is TRBD2 (5 bases). Germline V lookup: CDR1 KGHSH, CDR2 LQKENI. There are 16 residues in the CDR3. The V gene lost 3 bases and the J gene lost 4 bases, with 15 bases spanning the gap. The DNA for the CDR3 is TGTGCCAGCTCACCCCCGCGGGCCGGATTCACCGGGGAGCTGTTTTTT. It is translated as CASSPPRAGFTGELFF. The whole variable domain, remainder taken from reference TRBV18 and TRBJ2-2, is NAGVMQNPRHLVRRRGQEARLRCSPMKGHSHVYWYRQLPEEGLKFMVYLQKENIIDESGMPKERFSAEFPKEGPSILRIQQVVRGDSAAYFCASSPPRAGFTGELFFGEGSRLTVL.

This clonotype was recorded many times. The chain has TRBV11-2 and TRBJ2-3, with TRBD2 matching 10 bases. CDR3 length: 14 amino acids. The germline V gene has CDR1 SGHAT and CDR2 FQNNGV. V lost 5 bases and J lost 8; bases outside the gene matches: 7. This CDR3 is CASSRTSGPFTQYF. The DNA of the CDR3 is TGTGCCAGCAGCCGGACTAGCGGACCTTTTACGCAGTATTTT.

Only a few counts were recorded for this clonotype. This rearrangement joins TRBV20-1 to TRBJ1-5, with unresolved D. CDR3 length: 12 amino acids. V was shortened by 3 bases and J by 5 bases, with 8 bases between the two germline ends. Germline V gene sequence: CDR1 DFQATT, CDR2 SNEGSKA (reference sequence). The CDR3 spells CSARGYDQPQHF. In DNA form, the CDR3 reads TGCAGTGCTAGGGGGTACGATCAGCCCCAGCATTTT.

This clonotype was picked up a small number of times. The chain is built from TRBV6-1 and TRBJ2-3; D not certain. Deletions cut 4 bases from V and 6 bases from J, with 14 bases between. The CDR3 contains 14 residues. Germline V gives CDR1 MNHNS, CDR2 SASEGT. The DNA for the CDR3 is TGTGCCAGCAGTGGCGCCCCAATGTGGGATACGCAGTATTTT. Its translation is CASSGAPMWDTQYF.

This clonotype was counted many times. This sequence joins TRBV28 and TRBJ1-4, with 8 bases aligning to TRBD1. The junction had 10 bases not matched to a gene; V was cut back by 5 bases and J by 8 bases. This CDR3 region has 15 residues. The germline CDR1 and CDR2 sequences are MDHEN and SYDVKM. The CDR3 sequence is CASSMRTGNREKLFF. The CDR3 bases are TGTGCCAGCAGTATGCGGACAGGGAACAGGGAAAAACTGTTTTTT.

The chain combines TRBV19 with TRBJ2-3; 7 bases match TRBD1. The CDR3 loop spans 15 amino acids. Losses at the gene ends were 7 bases for V and 2 bases for J; bases not matched to a gene: 9. The V gene's germline CDR1 is LNHDA and CDR2 SQIVND (reference sequence). The CDR3 nucleotides are TGTGCCAGTACCCCTAGACAGGGCAACACAGATACGCAGTATTTT. Its translation: CASTPRQGNTDTQYF.

CDR3 bases: TGCGCCAGCAGGAGCGGACTTCAAGAGACCCAGTACTTC. Its translation is CASRSGLQETQYF. V usage is TRBV5-1 and J usage is TRBJ2-5; D perhaps matches TRBD2 (5 bases). CDR3 size: 13 residues. With 5 bases removed from V and 2 bases from J, the gap between germline ends came to 10 bases. Germline V lookup: CDR1 SGHRS, CDR2 YFSETQ.

This clonotype was observed many times. This chain joins TRBV6-4 and TRBJ2-3; 10 positions agree with TRBD1. Germline loops: CDR1 MRHNA, CDR2 SNTAGT. V lost 2 bases and J lost 1; bases outside the gene matches: 0. This CDR3 contains 15 residues. The CDR3 sequence is CASSDGTGGTDTQYF. In nucleotides, the CDR3 is TGTGCCAGCAGTGACGGGACAGGGGGCACAGATACGCAGTATTTT.

This chain joins TRBV28 and TRBJ1-2; D uncertain. The germline V and J ends were trimmed by 3 bases and 9 bases, with 14 bases remaining between them. The CDR3 covers 13 residues. In germline, CDR1 is MDHEN, CDR2 SYDVKM. The CDR3 sequence: CASSLTRTWSYTF. CDR3 coding DNA: TGTGCCAGCAGTTTGACGCGGACGTGGAGCTACACCTTC.

The V and J genes are TRBV10-3 and TRBJ2-2; the D gene is possibly TRBD1 (6 bases). V lost 9 bases and J 4 bases, leaving 18 bases between the germline ends. The CDR3 spans 15 residues. CDR1 is ENHRY and CDR2 is SYGVKD in the germline V gene. The CDR3 protein is CAILDPRGSTGELFF. CDR3 nucleotides: TGTGCCATACTAGACCCCAGGGGTTCCACCGGGGAGCTGTTTTTT.

The table lists this clonotype with many counts. The chain couples TRBV25-1 to TRBJ2-7; 13 nucleotides align to TRBD2. The CDR3 length is 18 residues. CDR1 MGHDK and CDR2 SYGVNS come from the germline V gene. Trimming took 1 base from V and 2 from J; bases not matched to a gene: 8. CDR3: CASSEWDRTSGRAYEQYF. The CDR3 DNA reads as TGTGCCAGCAGTGAATGGGACCGAACTAGCGGGAGGGCCTACGAGCAGTACTTC.